The 18 T cell receptor beta chains presented below share a single source sample, sequenced in a study of shared clonotypes between healthy human individuals. This table comes from immunoSEQ multiplex PCR, and its TCRdb copy is limited to in-frame clones, with some not included. This sample has a few hundred thousand clones; roughly four fifths occur once, and the top ten carry approximately 12%. Material for sequencing was PBMCs. These TCRs come from a woman aged 40 to 49 in good health. Some clones in this sample may be carry-over from other donors' samples.

This chain uses TRBV5-6 with TRBJ1-2, with TRBD1 matching 9 bases. This CDR3 is 15 amino acids long. The V segment lost 3 bases and the J segment 8 bases; nucleotides outside the gene matches: 11. Germline-derived CDR1 and CDR2 are SGHDT and YYEEEE. CDR3 DNA: TGTGCCAGCAGCTCGGACAGGGGATGGAGGGGCGGCTACACCTTC. It is translated as CASSSDRGWRGGYTF.

The table lists this clone with a few counts. The chain links TRBV5-4 to TRBJ2-7; D might be TRBD2 (6 bases). The CDR3 totals 15 residues. The V end was cut by 2 bases, the J end by 2 bases, with 14 bases between. Germline V gene data show CDR1 as SGHNT and CDR2 as YYREEE (reference sequence). CDR3 sequence (DNA): TGTGCCAGCAGCTTTGACGGGACTGACGCCTACGAGCAGTACTTC. It specifies CASSFDGTDAYEQYF.

This chain connects TRBV6-5 to TRBJ2-7; tentative D call: TRBD2 (6 bases). Germline V gives CDR1 MNHEY, CDR2 SVGAGI. The V end lost 7 bases, the J end lost 2 bases, and 15 bases lay between the germline ends. CDR3 size: 14 residues. CDR3 DNA: TGTGCCAGCACTAGGAGGGGCCTTGCCTACGAGCAGTACTTC. Translating it yields CASTRRGLAYEQYF.

On this clone itself: A read error is the likely source, as a far larger clone sits one nucleotide away. DNA of the CDR3: TGTGCCAGCGCTACTAGCGCGTCGAACACCGGGGAGCTGTTTTTT. This gives the protein CASATSASNTGELFF. The rearrangement links TRBV6-4 to TRBJ2-2, with 7 bases identical to TRBD2. Per the germline V gene, CDR1 is MRHNA and CDR2 is SNTAGT. The CDR3 consists of 15 residues. V was clipped by 8 bases and J by 0 bases; unmatched bases: 6.

The V gene is TRBV5-1, the J gene TRBJ1-1; 7 nucleotides match TRBD1. J gave up 6 bases and V 3 bases, and 11 bases lay outside the gene matches. Germline CDR1 and CDR2: SGHRS and YFSETQ. The CDR3 spans 15 residues. The CDR3 coding sequence is TGCGCCAGCAGCTACCGACAGGGAAGGGGCGCTGAAGCTTTCTTT. Its translation: CASSYRQGRGAEAFF.

V is TRBV5-1 and J is TRBJ2-7; D uncertain. Germline assignment: CDR1 SGHRS and CDR2 YFSETQ. The CDR3 runs 14 residues. Deletions cut 0 bases from V and 3 bases from J, with 10 bases between. CDR3 coding DNA: TGCGCCAGCAGCTTGGATACCGGATACTACGAGCAGTACTTC. Protein: CASSLDTGYYEQYF. Looking up the rest from reference TRBV5-1 and TRBJ2-7 gives the full variable domain: KAGVTQTPRYLIKTRGQQVTLSCSPISGHRSVSWYQQTPGQGLQFLFEYFSETQRNKGNFPGRFSGRQFSNSRSEMNVSTLELGDSALYLCASSLDTGYYEQYFGPGTRLTVT.

The V gene is TRBV29-1, the J gene TRBJ2-7; D perhaps matches TRBD1 (5 bases). V was shortened by 5 bases and J by 2 bases, with 10 bases between the two germline ends. The germline V gene encodes CDR1 SQVTM and CDR2 ANQGSEA. This CDR3 contains 12 residues. The CDR3 nucleotides read TGCAGCGTTCTGGGGCGCGCCTACGAGCAGTACTTC. Amino acids: CSVLGRAYEQYF.

The CDR3 DNA is TGTGCCAGCAGCTTGGCAACGGGACAGATTGGAAACACCATATATTTT. Amino acid sequence: CASSLATGQIGNTIYF. The rearrangement joins TRBV7-6 to TRBJ1-3; 7 bases are a match to TRBD1. The CDR3 is made up of 16 amino acids. Germline-derived CDR1 and CDR2 are SGHVS and FNYEAQ. V dropped 3 bases and J dropped 3; count of bases not matched to a gene: 8.

The chain recombines TRBV27 with TRBJ1-2, with a possible D match to TRBD1 (6 bases). The germline V gene encodes CDR1 MNHEY and CDR2 SMNVEV (reference sequence). V shed 6 bases and J shed 4 bases, with 15 bases lying between them. The CDR3 runs to 14 residues. Here the CDR3 DNA reads TGTGCCAGCAGGTCTACAGGGTCCCTCTATGGCTACACCTTC. This encodes CASRSTGSLYGYTF.

This sequence joins TRBV2 and TRBJ2-7; a weak D match, TRBD1 (6 bases). Trimming removed 3 bases at V and 1 base at J, with 10 bases between. The germline gives CDR1 SNHLY, CDR2 FYNNEI. There are 14 residues in the CDR3. DNA of the CDR3: TGTGCCAGCAGTGAGGGCAGGGGATCCTACGAGCAGTACTTC. Its protein is CASSEGRGSYEQYF.

The chain uses TRBV28 and TRBJ1-4, with TRBD1 matching over 8 bases. This CDR3 contains 13 residues. Germline V CDR1 and CDR2: MDHEN, SYDVKM. J was trimmed by 12 bases and V by 8 bases; bases with no gene match: 11. CDR3 loop: CASHSQGAEELFF. In DNA, the CDR3 is TGTGCCAGCCATAGCCAGGGGGCGGAAGAACTGTTTTTT.

The chain combines TRBV28 with TRBJ1-5; 10 bases are shared with TRBD1. This CDR3 region has 15 residues. Per germline, CDR1 MDHEN and CDR2 SYDVKM. V was pared by 2 bases and J by 3 bases, with 1 base of the junction left unmatched. The CDR3 protein is CASSLGTGDNQPQHF. CDR3 coding DNA: TGTGCCAGCAGTTTAGGGACAGGGGACAATCAGCCCCAGCATTTT.

The rearrangement joins TRBV5-1 to TRBJ2-5; D is tentatively TRBD1 or TRBD2 (5 bases each). The germline V gene encodes CDR1 SGHRS and CDR2 YFSETQ. V shed 4 bases and J shed 3 bases, with 10 bases lying between them. The CDR3 length is 13 residues. CDR3 nucleotides: TGCGCCAGCAGCCCCGGGGCCGAAGAGACCCAGTACTTC. This translates into CASSPGAEETQYF.

This clone was detected only a few times. This specimen includes other DNA sequences encoding the same CDR3. The chain recombines TRBV6-1 with TRBJ2-7; 9 bases match TRBD1. Germline values: CDR1 MNHNS, CDR2 SASEGT. The CDR3 has 13 residues. V gave up 11 bases and J gave up 3 bases; unmatched junction bases: 8. CDR3: CAGNPTGGYEQYF. In nucleotides, the CDR3 is TGTGCCGGCAACCCGACAGGGGGCTACGAGCAGTACTTC.

The rearrangement links TRBV29-1 to TRBJ2-3, with 11 bases aligning to TRBD2. The CDR3 totals 17 residues. J gave up 1 base and V 6 bases, and 12 bases lay outside the gene matches. Germline V lookup: CDR1 SQVTM, CDR2 ANQGSEA. For the CDR3, the DNA is TGCAGCGTCGGGGGGTTAGCGGGAGGGCCCGGCACAGATACGCAGTATTTT. It yields the protein CSVGGLAGGPGTDTQYF.

The chain combines TRBV7-9 with TRBJ2-3, with D uncertain. This CDR3 is 15 amino acids long. V was pared by 1 base and J by 2 bases, with 10 bases between. Germline CDR1 is SEHNR and CDR2 is FQNEAQ (reference sequence). This chain's CDR3 is CASSLDGRNTDTQYF. The CDR3, as DNA: TGTGCCAGCAGCTTAGACGGACGGAACACAGATACGCAGTATTTT.

J is TRBJ2-3 and V is TRBV6-1; D is undetermined. The CDR3 is 11 residues long. Trimming took off 6 bases at V and 2 bases at J, with 3 bases between the two ends. Germline V lookup: CDR1 MNHNS, CDR2 SASEGT. CDR3 nucleotide sequence: TGTGCCAGCAGGGACACAGATACGCAGTATTTT. Its protein is CASRDTDTQYF.

The chain employs TRBV5-1 and TRBJ1-4; tentative D call: TRBD1 (5 bases). CDR1 is SGHRS and CDR2 is YFSETQ in the germline V gene. The V and J ends lost 6 bases and 5 bases respectively, with 23 bases between them. The CDR3 sequence is 17 residues long. CDR3 coding DNA: TGCGCCAGCACCCTCCTTGGCCAGGGAACGGGGAATGAAAAACTGTTTTTT. It encodes CASTLLGQGTGNEKLFF.